The 30 T cell receptor beta chains listed next were all sequenced from one sample in a study of blood T cells in healthy people across ages. A J-beta primer mix and a sample-barcoded 5' primer were used in a second PCR of roughly 6 to 12 cycles. Each CDR3 protein gets one entry after TCRdb re-called the 5' RACE reads with MiXCR. There are hundreds of thousands of distinct CDR3 sequences in the sample; about 20% occur only once, and 22% lies in the top ten. Sequenced input: blood. The origin of the receptors is a man aged 65 to 79 in good health.

This clonotype was counted between two and nine times. This chain links TRBV28 with TRBJ2-1; no firm D call. The germline V and J ends were trimmed by 5 bases and 5 bases, with 7 bases remaining between them. The CDR3 loop spans 12 amino acids. The germline V gene encodes CDR1 MDHEN and CDR2 SYDVKM. The CDR3, as DNA: TGTGCCAGCAGTATCAACAACAATGAGCAGTTCTTC. Translated, it gives CASSINNNEQFF. The whole variable domain, remainder taken from reference TRBV28 and TRBJ2-1, is DVKVTQSSRYLVKRTGEKVFLECVQDMDHENMFWYRQDPGLGLRLIYFSYDVKMKEKGDIPEGYSVSREKKERFSLILESASTNQTSMYLCASSINNNEQFFGPGTRLTVL.

There are a few counts of this clonotype. This chain joins TRBV7-2 and TRBJ2-3; 8 bases match TRBD2. V was clipped by 1 base and J by 8 bases; unmatched bases: 8. The germline CDR1 and CDR2 sequences are SGHTA and FQGNSA. This CDR3 spans 15 amino acids. The CDR3 is CASSLDGRALATQYF. In DNA form, the CDR3 reads TGTGCCAGCAGCTTAGACGGGAGGGCCTTAGCTACGCAGTATTTT.

V usage is TRBV20-1 and J usage is TRBJ2-1, with 15 bases identical to TRBD2. This CDR3 is built from 16 residues. CDR1 and CDR2 from the germline V gene are DFQATT and SNEGSKA (reference sequence). The junction had 4 bases not matched to a gene; V was cut back by 0 bases and J by 7 bases. CDR3 bases: TGCAGTGCTAGAGAGGGACTAGCGGGAGGCGATAATGAGCAGTTCTTC. Translated, it gives CSAREGLAGGDNEQFF.

This clonotype was observed a handful of times. The V and J genes are TRBV24-1 and TRBJ1-1; no clear D. V was clipped by 1 base and J by 10 bases, with 15 bases between them. CDR3 length: 14 residues. The V gene's germline CDR1 is KGHDR and CDR2 SFDVKD. CDR3: CATSDLVAGKGAFF. DNA for the CDR3: TGTGCCACCAGTGATTTAGTCGCCGGGAAGGGAGCTTTCTTT.

The CDR3 sequence is CSASGGPYEQYF. CDR3 DNA: TGCAGTGCTAGCGGGGGGCCCTACGAGCAGTACTTC. The V and J genes are TRBV20-1 and TRBJ2-7, with D possibly matching TRBD2 (7 bases). Germline V gene data show CDR1 as DFQATT and CDR2 as SNEGSKA (reference sequence). The CDR3 length is 12 residues. Trimming shortened V by 3 bases and J by 2 bases, and 8 bases separated the two germline ends.

This sequence joins TRBV7-2 and TRBJ2-2; D is unclear. V was cut by 0 bases and J by 2 bases, with 7 bases left in between. The CDR3 length is 15 residues. Germline values: CDR1 SGHTA, CDR2 FQGNSA. The CDR3 DNA sequence: TGTGCCAGCAGCTTAGCAGGGTTTAACACCGGGGAGCTGTTTTTT. Protein: CASSLAGFNTGELFF.

The CDR3 here is CSAREGPGQPQHF. The CDR3 DNA follows: TGCAGTGCTAGAGAGGGACCAGGTCAGCCCCAGCATTTT. V gene TRBV20-1 combines with J gene TRBJ1-5; D is perhaps TRBD1 (5 bases). CDR3 length: 13 residues. The germline CDR1 and CDR2 sequences are DFQATT and SNEGSKA (reference sequence). The V gene lost 0 bases and the J gene lost 6 bases, with 9 bases spanning the gap.

V gene TRBV20-1 combines with J gene TRBJ2-4; D call uncertain. The V end was cut by 0 bases, the J end by 3 bases, with 15 bases between. This CDR3 spans 16 amino acids. Germline V gene lookup returns CDR1 DFQATT and CDR2 SNEGSKA (reference sequence). The DNA of the CDR3 is TGCAGTGCTAGAGATCTGAGGCCCTCAGGCAAAAACATTCAGTACTTC. Amino acids: CSARDLRPSGKNIQYF.

This clonotype was detected a few times. The junction does not match germline at one end; this may be a read error. This chain links TRBV27 with TRBJ2-5; D may be TRBD1 or TRBD2 (8 bases each). The germline V gene encodes CDR1 MNHEY and CDR2 SMNVEV (reference sequence). The CDR3 length is 16 residues. The CDR3, as DNA: TGTGCCAGCAGTTTCACGGGGGGGCAGGGGGCGCAGACCCAGTGCTTC. Translating gives CASSFTGGQGAQTQCF.

At least ten counts were recorded for this clonotype. V usage is TRBV6-1 and J usage is TRBJ2-3, with 9 bases fitting TRBD2. The CDR3 consists of 15 residues. In germline, CDR1 is MNHNS, CDR2 SASEGT. V lost 3 bases, J lost 3 bases, and 4 bases stayed unmatched. CDR3 in DNA: TGTGCCAGCAGTGAGGTAGCGGGGGAAACAGATACGCAGTATTTT. It codes for CASSEVAGETDTQYF.

This clonotype has only a few counts. The chain recombines TRBV12-3 or TRBV12-4 with TRBJ1-2; D gene unclear. The CDR3 runs to 12 residues. V dropped 4 bases and J dropped 8 bases, with 11 bases sitting between them. CDR3 in DNA: TGTGCCAGCAGTTCCGGGAGTTGGGGCTACACCTTC. The encoded protein is CASSSGSWGYTF.

In its sample, this clonotype was seen a few times. V and J are TRBV29-1 and TRBJ1-4, with TRBD1 as a possible D gene (6 bases). This CDR3 is 12 amino acids long. Per the germline V gene, CDR1 is SQVTM and CDR2 is ANQGSEA. Trimming took 6 bases from V and 10 from J, leaving 15 bases between them. CDR3 nucleotides: TGCAGCGTGCGAGCAGGGGATGCAAAACTGTTTTTT. The encoded protein is CSVRAGDAKLFF.

The chain has TRBV20-1 and TRBJ2-1, with 14 bases aligning to TRBD2. Germline loops: CDR1 DFQATT, CDR2 SNEGSKA (reference sequence). This CDR3 contains 18 residues. Trimming removed 0 bases from V and 2 bases from J; junction bases left unmatched: 6. The CDR3 nucleotides are TGCAGTGCTAGAGATTTAGGACTAGCGGGAGGACCCTACAATGAGCAGTTCTTC. This translates into CSARDLGLAGGPYNEQFF.

This clonotype was seen a few times. This chain joins TRBV16 and TRBJ2-3; D not certain. In germline, CDR1 is KGHSY, CDR2 FQNENV. Trimming pared 4 bases from V and 1 base from J, leaving 6 bases between. There are 13 residues in the CDR3. The CDR3 sequence is CASSPYGTDTQYF. CDR3 coding DNA: TGTGCCAGCAGCCCCTACGGCACAGATACGCAGTATTTT.

V gene TRBV5-1 combines with J gene TRBJ2-1, with D perhaps given as TRBD1 or TRBD2 (5 bases each). The last part of the DNA fits TRBJ2-7 better; the J call may be wrong. CDR3 size: 15 residues. Germline V lookup: CDR1 SGHRS, CDR2 YFSETQ. CDR3 coding DNA: TGCGCCAGCAGCTCAGGGACCCTCACCCTCTACGAGCAGTACTTC. It yields the protein CASSSGTLTLYEQYF.

Comments on this clonotype: It may be a read error: a sequence one base away is much more abundant. The V and J genes are TRBV5-1 and TRBJ2-7; D tentatively fits TRBD1 or TRBD2 (5 bases each). Germline lookup yields CDR1 SGHRS and CDR2 YFSETQ. The CDR3 length is 15 residues. This CDR3 is CAGSLAGGISYEQYF. CDR3 in DNA: TGCGCCGGCAGCTTGGCTGGGGGTATCTCCTACGAGCAGTACTTC. The full variable domain, rest sourced from reference TRBV5-1 and TRBJ2-7, is KAGVTQTPRYLIKTRGQQVTLSCSPISGHRSVSWYQQTPGQGLQFLFEYFSETQRNKGNFPGRFSGRQFSNSRSEMNVSTLELGDSALYLCAGSLAGGISYEQYFGPGTRLTVT.

This chain links TRBV12-3 or TRBV12-4 with TRBJ2-5; 9 bases align to TRBD1. The V and J ends lost 5 bases and 5 bases, in that order; junction bases with no gene match: 3. The CDR3 length is 13 residues. The chain's CDR3 is CASSPTGGETQYF. In DNA, the CDR3 is TGTGCCAGCAGTCCAACAGGGGGCGAGACCCAGTACTTC.

This chain links TRBV29-1 with TRBJ1-3, with 10 bases lining up with TRBD1. The CDR3 covers 14 residues. The V gene end was trimmed by 5 bases and the J gene end by 4 bases; junction bases not matched to a gene: 5. The germline V gene has CDR1 SQVTM and CDR2 ANQGSEA. The CDR3 spells CSVMTGGLGNTIYF. CDR3 nucleotide sequence: TGCAGCGTTATGACAGGGGGCCTGGGAAACACCATATATTTT.

A few counts support this clonotype. The chain employs TRBV29-1 and TRBJ2-7; TRBD2 matches at 9 bases. Germline lookup yields CDR1 SQVTM and CDR2 ANQGSEA. This CDR3 has 14 amino acids. V trimming: 6 bases; J trimming: 7 bases; junction bases outside the gene matches: 13. CDR3 sequence: CSVALGLAGIEQYF. CDR3 sequence (DNA): TGCAGCGTCGCTCTCGGGCTAGCGGGGATTGAGCAGTACTTC.

The chain links TRBV7-8 to TRBJ1-5; D is possibly TRBD1 (5 bases). The V and J ends lost 5 bases and 9 bases respectively, with 14 bases between them. Germline V gene data show CDR1 as SGHVS and CDR2 as FQNEAQ. The CDR3 is made up of 13 amino acids. In DNA form, the CDR3 reads TGTGCCAGCAGCCTAAGACAGTTGCGGCCCCAGCATTTT. Translated, it gives CASSLRQLRPQHF. The whole variable domain, remainder taken from reference TRBV7-8 and TRBJ1-5, is GAGVSQSPRYKVAKRGQDVALRCDPISGHVSLFWYQQALGQGPEFLTYFQNEAQLDKSGLPSDRFFAERPEGSVSTLKIQRTQQEDSAVYLCASSLRQLRPQHFGDGTRLSIL.

The sample holds a few counts of this clonotype. V gene TRBV7-9 combines with J gene TRBJ1-1, with a weak D call TRBD1 (6 bases). This CDR3 has 15 residues. The germline V gene encodes CDR1 SEHNR and CDR2 FQNEAQ (reference sequence). The germline V and J ends were trimmed by 7 bases and 1 base, with 16 bases remaining between them. This CDR3 is CASTYTGGANTEAFF. In nucleotides, the CDR3 is TGTGCCAGCACCTACACGGGGGGGGCGAACACTGAAGCTTTCTTT.

The genes are TRBV24-1 and TRBJ2-1; 9 nucleotides match TRBD2. Per germline, CDR1 KGHDR and CDR2 SFDVKD. Germline trimming cut 5 bases from V and 8 bases from J; bases unmatched to any gene: 6. The CDR3 is 14 amino acids. CDR3 residues: CATSGVAGVDEQFF. The CDR3 bases are TGTGCCACCAGTGGAGTAGCGGGAGTGGATGAGCAGTTCTTC.

This clonotype turned up a few times. This chain links TRBV14 with TRBJ2-3; no clear D gene. Germline CDR1 SGHDN, CDR2 FVKESK. V was pared by 6 bases and J by 1 base, with 14 bases between. The CDR3 length is 15 residues. Here the CDR3 DNA reads TGTGCCAGCAGTACCGGCCTATCGGGCACAGATACGCAGTATTTT. Amino acids: CASSTGLSGTDTQYF.

This rearrangement joins TRBV5-1 to TRBJ2-5, with 9 bases lining up with TRBD1. Near its end, the DNA agrees better with TRBJ2-1, so the J call may be wrong. CDR1 and CDR2 from the germline V gene are SGHRS and YFSETQ. The CDR3 has 16 residues. CDR3 residues: CASSLVVTGGFNEQFF. As DNA, the CDR3 is TGCGCCAGCAGCTTGGTTGTGACAGGGGGATTCAATGAGCAGTTCTTC.

The chain is built from TRBV14 and TRBJ2-3; D is undetermined. Germline assignment: CDR1 SGHDN and CDR2 FVKESK. This CDR3 has 13 residues. V lost 5 bases to trimming and J lost 2 bases, with 8 bases between them. CDR3 protein: CASSWTYTDTQYF. The CDR3 DNA reads as TGTGCCAGCAGCTGGACCTACACAGATACGCAGTATTTT.

V gene TRBV5-5 combines with J gene TRBJ1-2, with 7 bases fitting TRBD1. Germline V gene lookup returns CDR1 SGHKS and CDR2 YYEKEE (reference sequence). The junction had 8 bases not matched to a gene; V was cut back by 4 bases and J by 8 bases. This CDR3 contains 13 residues. CDR3 residues: CASSNRGATGYTF. CDR3 nucleotide sequence: TGTGCCAGCAGCAACAGGGGAGCGACGGGCTACACCTTC.

This clonotype was observed at least ten times. The chain couples TRBV7-9 to TRBJ1-3, with a weak D call TRBD1 (6 bases). CDR3 length equals 15 residues. V was shortened by 0 bases and J by 4 bases, with 10 bases between the two germline ends. Germline lookup yields CDR1 SEHNR and CDR2 FQNEAQ (reference sequence). The CDR3 nucleotides read TGTGCCAGCAGCTTAGCGGCAGGGACAGGAAACACCATATATTTT. It translates to CASSLAAGTGNTIYF.

The chain carries TRBV27 and TRBJ2-2, with 8 positions matching TRBD1. The germline V gene has CDR1 MNHEY and CDR2 SMNVEV (reference sequence). The CDR3 contains 15 residues. Trimming cost V 5 bases and J 5 bases; bases outside gene matches: 7. The CDR3 sequence is CASSPGGVFTGELFF. The CDR3 DNA is TGTGCCAGCAGTCCAGGGGGCGTTTTTACCGGGGAGCTGTTTTTT.

This clonotype appeared a few times. The chain links TRBV29-1 to TRBJ1-2; TRBD1 aligns across 7 bases. This CDR3 has 13 residues. CDR1 and CDR2 (germline): SQVTM, ANQGSEA. V lost 4 bases to trimming and J lost 2 bases; unmatched junction nucleotides: 4. CDR3 loop: CSVAGTENYGYTF. In DNA form, the CDR3 reads TGCAGCGTTGCGGGGACAGAAAACTATGGCTACACCTTC.

The chain recombines TRBV20-1 with TRBJ2-3; no definite D call. This CDR3 has 13 residues. Trimming removed 0 bases at V and 2 bases at J, with 6 bases between. Germline CDR1 and CDR2: DFQATT and SNEGSKA (reference sequence). CDR3 DNA sequence: TGCAGTGCTAGAGATAGAGTCACAGATACGCAGTATTTT. This sequence encodes CSARDRVTDTQYF.